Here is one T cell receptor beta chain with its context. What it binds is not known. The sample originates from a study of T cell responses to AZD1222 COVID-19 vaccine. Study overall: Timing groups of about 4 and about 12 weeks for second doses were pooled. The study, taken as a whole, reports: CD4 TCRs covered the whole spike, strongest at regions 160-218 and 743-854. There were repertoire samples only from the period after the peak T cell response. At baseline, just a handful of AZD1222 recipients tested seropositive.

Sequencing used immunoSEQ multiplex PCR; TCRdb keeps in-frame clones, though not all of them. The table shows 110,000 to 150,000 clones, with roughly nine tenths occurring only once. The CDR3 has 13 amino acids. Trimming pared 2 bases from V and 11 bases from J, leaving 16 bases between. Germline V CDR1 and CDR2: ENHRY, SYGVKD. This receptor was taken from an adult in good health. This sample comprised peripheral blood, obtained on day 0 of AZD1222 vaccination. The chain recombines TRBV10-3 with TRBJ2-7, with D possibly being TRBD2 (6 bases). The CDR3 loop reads CAISEEKGGEEYF. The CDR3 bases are TGTGCCATCAGTGAGGAGAAGGGCGGGGAGGAGTACTTC.